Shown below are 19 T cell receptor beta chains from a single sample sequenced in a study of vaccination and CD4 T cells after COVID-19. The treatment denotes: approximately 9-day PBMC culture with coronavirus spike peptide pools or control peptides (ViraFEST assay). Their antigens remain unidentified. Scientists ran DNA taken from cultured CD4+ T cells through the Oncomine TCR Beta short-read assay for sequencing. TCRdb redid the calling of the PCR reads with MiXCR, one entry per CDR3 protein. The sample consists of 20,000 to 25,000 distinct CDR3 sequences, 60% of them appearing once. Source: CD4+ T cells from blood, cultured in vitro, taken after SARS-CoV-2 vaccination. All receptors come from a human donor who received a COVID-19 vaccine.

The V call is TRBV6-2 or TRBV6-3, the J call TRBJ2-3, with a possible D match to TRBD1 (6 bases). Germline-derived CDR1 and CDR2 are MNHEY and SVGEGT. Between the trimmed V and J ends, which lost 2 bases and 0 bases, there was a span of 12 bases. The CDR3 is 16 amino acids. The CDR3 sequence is CASSYRARGSTDTQYF. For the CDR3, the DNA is TGTGCCAGCAGTTACAGAGCGAGGGGGAGCACAGATACGCAGTATTTT.

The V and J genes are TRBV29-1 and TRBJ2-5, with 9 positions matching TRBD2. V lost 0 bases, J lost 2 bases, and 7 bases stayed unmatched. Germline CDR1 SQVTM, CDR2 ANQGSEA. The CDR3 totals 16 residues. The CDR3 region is CSVEDPLAGRQETQYF. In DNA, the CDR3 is TGCAGCGTTGAAGATCCCCTAGCGGGGAGGCAAGAGACCCAGTACTTC. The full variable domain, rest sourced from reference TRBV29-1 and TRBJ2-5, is SAVISQKPSRDICQRGTSLTIQCQVDSQVTMMFWYRQQPGQSLTLIATANQGSEATYESGFVIDKFPISRPNLTFSTLTVSNMSPEDSSIYLCSVEDPLAGRQETQYFGPGTRLLVL.

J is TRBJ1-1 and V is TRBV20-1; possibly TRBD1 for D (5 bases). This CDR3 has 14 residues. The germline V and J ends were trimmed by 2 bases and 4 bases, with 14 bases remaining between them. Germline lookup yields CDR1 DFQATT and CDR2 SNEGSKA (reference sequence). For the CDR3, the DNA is TGCAGTGCTAGAAGGGGCCCGCTCGGCACTGAAGCTTTCTTT. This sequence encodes CSARRGPLGTEAFF.

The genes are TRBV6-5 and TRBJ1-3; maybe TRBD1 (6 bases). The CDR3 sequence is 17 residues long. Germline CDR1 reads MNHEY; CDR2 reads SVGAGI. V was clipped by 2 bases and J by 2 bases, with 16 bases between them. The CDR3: CASSYGIQGITGNTIYF. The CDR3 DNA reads TGTGCCAGCAGTTACGGAATCCAGGGGATTACTGGAAACACCATATATTTT.

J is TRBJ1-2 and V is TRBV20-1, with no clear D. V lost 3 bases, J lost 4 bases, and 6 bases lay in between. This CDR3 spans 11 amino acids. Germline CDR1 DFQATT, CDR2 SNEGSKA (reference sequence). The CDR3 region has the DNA TGCAGTGCTAGTCCGGTCTATGGCTACACCTTC. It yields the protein CSASPVYGYTF.

This CDR3 reads CASSEVRVGLFF. The CDR3 bases are TGTGCCAGCAGTGAAGTCAGGGTAGGACTGTTTTTT. The V gene is TRBV6-1, the J gene TRBJ1-4; TRBD1 is a possible D gene (5 bases). The CDR3 has 12 amino acids. Looked up from germline, CDR1 is MNHNS and CDR2 is SASEGT. V lost 1 base to trimming and J lost 13 bases, with 10 bases between them.

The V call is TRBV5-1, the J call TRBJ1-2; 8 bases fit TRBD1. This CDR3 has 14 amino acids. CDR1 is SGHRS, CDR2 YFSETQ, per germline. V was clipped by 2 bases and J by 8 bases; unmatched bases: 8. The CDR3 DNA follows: TGCGCCAGCAGCTTACAGGGGGGGACGGAAGGCTACACCTTC. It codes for CASSLQGGTEGYTF.

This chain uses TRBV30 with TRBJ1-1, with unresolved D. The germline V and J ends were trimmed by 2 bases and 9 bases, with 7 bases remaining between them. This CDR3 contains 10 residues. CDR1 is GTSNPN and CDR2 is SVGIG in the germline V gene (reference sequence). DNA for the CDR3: TGTGCCTGGAGTAGAGGTCAAGCTTTCTTT. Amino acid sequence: CAWSRGQAFF.

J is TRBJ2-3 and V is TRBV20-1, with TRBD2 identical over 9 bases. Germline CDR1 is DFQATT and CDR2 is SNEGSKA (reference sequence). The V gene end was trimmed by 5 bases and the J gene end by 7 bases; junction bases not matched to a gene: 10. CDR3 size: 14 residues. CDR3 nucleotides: TGCAGTGCTGGCGGGGGGGCTGTGCGGAATACGCAGTATTTT. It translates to CSAGGGAVRNTQYF.

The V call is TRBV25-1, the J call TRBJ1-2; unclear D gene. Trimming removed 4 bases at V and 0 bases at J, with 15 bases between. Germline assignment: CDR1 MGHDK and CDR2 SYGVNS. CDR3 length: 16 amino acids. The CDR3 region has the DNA TGTGCCAGCAGTGTATCCGCCGGGTTAGCTAACTATGGCTACACCTTC. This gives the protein CASSVSAGLANYGYTF.

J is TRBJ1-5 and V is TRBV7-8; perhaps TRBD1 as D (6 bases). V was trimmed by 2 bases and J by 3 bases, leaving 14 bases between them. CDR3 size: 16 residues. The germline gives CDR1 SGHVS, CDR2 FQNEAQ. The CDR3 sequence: CASSLFGQGINQPQHF. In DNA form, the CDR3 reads TGTGCCAGCAGCTTATTCGGCCAGGGGATCAATCAGCCCCAGCATTTT.

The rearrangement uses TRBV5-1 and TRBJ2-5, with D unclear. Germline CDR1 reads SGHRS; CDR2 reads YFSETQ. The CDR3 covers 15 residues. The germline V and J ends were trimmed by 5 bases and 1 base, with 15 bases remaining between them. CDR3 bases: TGCGCCAGCAGTTTAGTTGCGGATAGCCAAGAGACCCAGTACTTC. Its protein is CASSLVADSQETQYF.

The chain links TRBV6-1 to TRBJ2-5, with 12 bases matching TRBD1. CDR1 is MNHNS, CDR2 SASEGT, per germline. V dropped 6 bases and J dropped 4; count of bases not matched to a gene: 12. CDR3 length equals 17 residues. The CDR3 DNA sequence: TGTGCCAGCAGCCGCCCGGGACAGGGGGCGATAGGAGAGACCCAGTACTTC. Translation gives CASSRPGQGAIGETQYF.

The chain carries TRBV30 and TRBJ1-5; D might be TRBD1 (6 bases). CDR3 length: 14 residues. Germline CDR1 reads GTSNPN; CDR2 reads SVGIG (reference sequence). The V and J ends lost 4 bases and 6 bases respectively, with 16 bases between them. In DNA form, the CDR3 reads TGTGCCTGGACCTCGGACAGTAGGGGTCAGCCCCAGCATTTT. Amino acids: CAWTSDSRGQPQHF.

CDR3 in amino acids: CASSGQVVGEQFF. DNA of the CDR3: TGTGCCAGCAGCGGCCAGGTAGTCGGTGAGCAGTTCTTC. The chain employs TRBV9 and TRBJ2-1, with no clear D. The CDR3 has 13 amino acids. Trimming took 3 bases from V and 9 from J, leaving 13 bases between them. CDR1 and CDR2 (germline): SGDLS, YYNGEE.

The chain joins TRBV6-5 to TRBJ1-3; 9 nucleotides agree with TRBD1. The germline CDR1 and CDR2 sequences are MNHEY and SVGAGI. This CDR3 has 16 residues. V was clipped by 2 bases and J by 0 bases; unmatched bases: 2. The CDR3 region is CASSYGTGHSGNTIYF. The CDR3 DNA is TGTGCCAGCAGTTACGGGACAGGGCACTCTGGAAACACCATATATTTT.

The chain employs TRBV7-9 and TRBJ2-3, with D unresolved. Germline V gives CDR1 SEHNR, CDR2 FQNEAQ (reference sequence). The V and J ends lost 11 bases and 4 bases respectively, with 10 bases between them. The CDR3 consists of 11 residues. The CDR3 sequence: CAAASADTQYF. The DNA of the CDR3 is TGTGCCGCAGCATCAGCAGATACGCAGTATTTT.

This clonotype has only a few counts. This chain's CDR3 is CASSPRLGRGDYGYTF. The CDR3 DNA reads TGTGCCAGCAGCCCACGTCTCGGCAGGGGGGACTATGGCTACACCTTC. The rearrangement joins TRBV9 to TRBJ1-2; 7 positions match TRBD1. The germline V gene encodes CDR1 SGDLS and CDR2 YYNGEE. Trimming cost V 4 bases and J 3 bases; bases outside gene matches: 12. This CDR3 is built from 16 residues.

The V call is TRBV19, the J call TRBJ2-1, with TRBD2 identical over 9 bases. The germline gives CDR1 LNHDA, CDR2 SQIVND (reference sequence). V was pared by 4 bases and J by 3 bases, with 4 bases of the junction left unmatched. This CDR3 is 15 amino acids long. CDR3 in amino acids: CASSTSGEDYNEQFF. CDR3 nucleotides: TGTGCCAGTAGTACTAGCGGGGAGGACTACAATGAGCAGTTCTTC.